This T cell receptor beta chain was sequenced for a study of shared clonotypes between healthy human individuals. Whole-study context: Donor ages ranged 18 to 49 years: a couple of women, a few men.

Adult Caucasians living in Nashville, Tennessee made up all of the donors. The deep-level immunoSEQ assay was used. Only in-frame clones appear in the TCRdb table, and some are missing; sequencing was by immunoSEQ multiplex PCR. The sample has a few million clones, 80% to 95% seen once. The clonotype was recovered from a young man in good health. Some clones in this sample may be carry-over from other donors' samples. Sequencing was performed on naive CD4+ T cells from PBMCs. As to subset: CD45RA+ positively selected.

CDR3 DNA sequence: TGTGCCAGCAGCGCCGCGGGAGCCTTAACAGATACGCAGTATTTT. It translates to CASSAAGALTDTQYF. V is TRBV7-9 and J is TRBJ2-3; 7 bases fit TRBD2. The V gene end was trimmed by 5 bases and the J gene end by 3 bases; junction bases not matched to a gene: 8. The germline gives CDR1 SEHNR, CDR2 FQNEAQ (reference sequence). CDR3 length: 15 residues.